This T cell receptor beta chain was found in a study of CD8 T cells in ankylosing spondylitis. General study findings and limits: Clones linked with disease were CD8+ and fairly uncommon in the peripheral blood. Ankylosing spondylitis blood appeared to be characterized by a TCR beta motif of about eight highly homologous variants. Several of the motif variants were reported before in synovial fluid and blood from reactive arthritis.

The CDR3 is 11 residues long. Germline-derived CDR1 and CDR2 are KGHSH and LQKENI. The V end lost 8 bases, the J end lost 1 base, and 5 bases lay between the germline ends. Each TCR beta library was made by quantitative 5'-RACE that incorporated molecular barcodes. One entry per CDR3 protein, called by TCRdb with MiXCR from the 5' RACE reads. The sample contains fewer than 500,000 distinct CDR3 sequences, approximately 26% of which appear only once. This clonotype was seen only a few times. Its antigen is currently unknown. This receptor was identified in a male donor with ankylosing spondylitis. The sample consisted of blood, either unsorted or a sorted T cell fraction (not recorded which). The chain carries TRBV18 and TRBJ2-5; D is unresolved. The CDR3 region has the DNA TGTGCCAGCGGACGCCAAGAGACCCAGTACTTC. It specifies CASGRQETQYF.